The TCR beta chain described here comes from a study of post-analysis software for immune sequencing data (dated by TCRdb to the mid-2010s). Describing the broader study: Disease courses on record covered relapsing-remitting, secondary progressive and progressive-relapsing multiple sclerosis, though some patients had no subtype annotation. The patient repertoires were set against 10 or so previously published healthy control repertoires from donors whose ages ranged from roughly 6 to 27 years. A subset of samples was prepared in parallel using single-end sample barcoding, then pooled and co-amplified after Illumina adapter ligation.

TCR beta repertoires were profiled from peripheral blood of roughly 13 young patients with multiple sclerosis to demonstrate the VDJtools post-analysis software. The patients with multiple sclerosis were children and adolescents between roughly 6 and 17 years of age. What the authors observed across the whole study: Patients showed significantly higher frequencies than controls for about 5 TRBV segments, among them TRBV5-6, TRBV5-1 and TRBV20-1. The control group was slightly older than the multiple sclerosis patient group. Significantly lower normalized Chao1 diversity was found in multiple sclerosis patients than in controls, suggesting substantial peripheral T-cell clonal expansion. Direct clustering with F measure showed strong co-clustering of samples prepared in the same batch, prompting a batch-effect correction.

Note on this clonotype: The antigen it binds to is not known. Base-call qualities are not available, and no considerably larger clone is one nucleotide away.

The library was built by means of PCR. TCRdb lists the instrument as Illumina HiSeq 2500. To reduce PCR and sequencing biases, unique molecular identifiers were built into the TCR beta cDNA libraries. Approximately 500,000 cDNA molecules were obtained for every 1 to 10 million input T cells, so each molecule roughly corresponded to one T cell. The same protocol used for the earlier healthy control dataset was applied to prepare and sequence the patient libraries. Within a given batch, samples were prepared together, multiplexed and sequenced on the same HiSeq lane. Per the authors' processing: MIGEC handled the raw barcoded reads, throwing out single-read molecular identifier groups before consensus assembly and CDR3 extraction. VDJtools was used for post-analysis of the clonotype tables, with diversity normalized by down-sampling every dataset to the smallest sample size. Repertoire overlap clustering matched CDR3 amino acid but not nucleotide sequences to correct batch-related cross-sample contamination. The public reads were reprocessed in TCRdb via fastp at Q25 and MiXCR, keeping in-frame beta chains. Each entry merges the rows of one CDR3 protein and shows their most common DNA and genes. The V and J calls, along with clone size, are taken from TCRdb and not from the paper's own processing. Present in this sample are about 540,000 distinct CDR3 sequences, around a third of which were seen just once. The ten biggest clones cover less than 6% of the sample.

The V end gives up 5 bases and the J end 2 bases, leaving 12 bases in the junction not matched to a gene. Based on the germline V gene, the CDR1 and CDR2 sequences are SQVTM and ANQGSEA. The CDR3, cysteine through phenylalanine, is 15 amino acids long. The CDR3 DNA has 45 bases and is translated from base 1. The receptor was isolated from a girl aged 2-17 years with multiple sclerosis. The rearrangement joined TRBV29-1 to TRBJ2-7, with 7 bases aligning to TRBD1. Sample: blood. The CDR3 sequence is CSVFKLRGHTYEQYF. The DNA sequence is as follows: TGCAGCGTTTTTAAGCTTAGGGGGCACACCTACGAGCAGTACTTC.